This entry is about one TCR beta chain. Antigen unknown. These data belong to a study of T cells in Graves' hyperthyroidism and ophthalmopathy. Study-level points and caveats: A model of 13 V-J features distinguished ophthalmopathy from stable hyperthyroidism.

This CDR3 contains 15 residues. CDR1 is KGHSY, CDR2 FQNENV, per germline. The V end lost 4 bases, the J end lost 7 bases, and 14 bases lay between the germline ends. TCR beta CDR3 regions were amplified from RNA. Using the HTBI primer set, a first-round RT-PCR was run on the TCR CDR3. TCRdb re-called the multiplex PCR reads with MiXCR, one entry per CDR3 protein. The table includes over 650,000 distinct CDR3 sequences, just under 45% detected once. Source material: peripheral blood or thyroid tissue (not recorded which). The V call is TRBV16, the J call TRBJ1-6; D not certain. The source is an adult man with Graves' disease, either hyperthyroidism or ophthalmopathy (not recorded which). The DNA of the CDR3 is TGTGCCAGCAGCCCACGACTGGGCCGAAATTCACCCCTCCACTTT. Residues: CASSPRLGRNSPLHF.